The 9 T cell receptor beta chains below were found in one sample sequenced in a study of OX40 agonist ivuxolimab in advanced cancers. The assay was immunoSEQ multiplex PCR, and TCRdb's table has in-frame clones only and misses some. The sample carries under 100,000 clones, roughly 92% recorded once. The sample here was CD4+ or CD8+ T cells sorted from blood, taken in a trial of the OX40 agonist ivuxolimab. The receptors were gathered from an adult with an advanced solid tumor such as melanoma, head and neck, liver or kidney cancer.

The chain links TRBV30 to TRBJ2-7; 8 bases are a match to TRBD2. The CDR3 is 14 amino acids. The germline gives CDR1 GTSNPN, CDR2 SVGIG (reference sequence). With V trimmed by 5 bases and J by 6 bases, 12 bases remained unmatched. The CDR3 loop is CAWGLASPAGEQYF. The CDR3 DNA reads as TGTGCCTGGGGACTAGCCTCGCCGGCCGGCGAGCAGTACTTC.

The chain recombines TRBV9 with TRBJ1-6, with 9 bases aligning to TRBD1. V shed 3 bases and J 7 bases; nucleotides not matched to a gene: 5. CDR3 length: 15 amino acids. CDR1 is SGDLS and CDR2 is YYNGEE in the germline V gene. As DNA, the CDR3 is TGTGCCAGCAGCGAAGGGACAGGGTCCAATTCACCCCTCCACTTT. This translates into CASSEGTGSNSPLHF.

The chain carries TRBV5-4 and TRBJ1-6, with D perhaps TRBD1 (5 bases). Germline CDR1 reads SGHNT; CDR2 reads YYREEE (reference sequence). The CDR3 length is 16 residues. V dropped 3 bases and J dropped 0 bases, with 10 bases sitting between them. For the CDR3, the DNA is TGTGCCAGCAGCTATACAGGTCACTCCTATAATTCACCCCTCCACTTT. This translates into CASSYTGHSYNSPLHF.

The chain is built from TRBV6-5 and TRBJ2-7, with 7 bases fitting TRBD2. This CDR3 comprises 15 residues. The ends lost 8 bases at V and 1 base at J; junction bases unmatched: 11. Germline CDR1 reads MNHEY; CDR2 reads SVGAGI. CDR3 in amino acids: CASSLVGGGSYEQYF. The CDR3 nucleotides read TGTGCCAGCTCCCTCGTTGGGGGGGGATCCTACGAGCAGTACTTC.

The chain joins TRBV18 to TRBJ1-4; D uncertain. CDR3 length equals 13 residues. Germline V CDR1 and CDR2: KGHSH, LQKENI. V lost 3 bases, J lost 0 bases, and 2 bases lay in between. The CDR3 is CASSPATNEKLFF. The DNA for the CDR3 is TGTGCCAGCTCACCCGCAACTAATGAAAAACTGTTTTTT.

The chain has TRBV5-1 and TRBJ2-7; 9 bases map to TRBD1. V shed 4 bases and J 5 bases; nucleotides not matched to a gene: 10. The germline CDR1 and CDR2 sequences are SGHRS and YFSETQ. CDR3 size: 15 residues. The CDR3 sequence: CASSGRGQGGNEQYF. The DNA of the CDR3 is TGCGCCAGCAGCGGGAGGGGACAGGGTGGCAACGAGCAGTACTTC.

This chain connects TRBV5-1 to TRBJ2-3; TRBD2 matches at 10 bases. The ends lost 4 bases at V and 2 bases at J; junction bases unmatched: 7. CDR1 and CDR2 (germline): SGHRS, YFSETQ. The CDR3 consists of 16 residues. The CDR3 DNA is TGCGCCAGCAGCCCGGCAGCGGGAGGGGACACAGATACGCAGTATTTT. It translates to CASSPAAGGDTDTQYF.

The chain couples TRBV7-9 to TRBJ2-3; D not certain. The germline V and J ends were trimmed by 2 bases and 1 base, with 10 bases remaining between them. Germline CDR1 and CDR2: SEHNR and FQNEAQ (reference sequence). The CDR3 has 15 amino acids. The chain's CDR3 is CASSLQNSRTDTQYF. CDR3 DNA: TGTGCCAGCAGCTTACAAAACAGCCGCACAGATACGCAGTATTTT.

The chain employs TRBV9 and TRBJ2-1, with 10 bases aligning to TRBD2. Trimming removed 4 bases from V and 8 bases from J; junction bases left unmatched: 9. CDR3 length: 15 residues. Germline-derived CDR1 and CDR2 are SGDLS and YYNGEE. The CDR3 sequence is CASSRAAGGHYEQFF. CDR3 bases: TGTGCCAGCAGCCGCGCAGCGGGAGGGCATTATGAGCAGTTCTTC.